The 18 T cell receptor beta chains given below trace back to one sample, sequenced in a study of T cell changes during pregnancy in multiple sclerosis. Measured with immunoSEQ multiplex PCR; TCRdb has only the in-frame clones, and not every one. The sample consists of about 22,000 clones, about 88% of them appearing once. The material sequenced was CD8+ T cells from peripheral blood mononuclear cells, taken after pregnancy. The receptors come from a female donor with multiple sclerosis, enrolled in a pregnancy study.

CDR3 loop: CASSFFSGAQYF. In DNA form, the CDR3 reads TGTGCCAGCAGCTTTTTCTCCGGGGCCCAGTACTTC. The chain uses TRBV7-6 and TRBJ2-5; possibly TRBD2 for D (5 bases). Trimming left V 3 bases short and J 9 bases short, with 11 bases between. The length of the CDR3 is 12 residues. CDR1 is SGHVS and CDR2 is FNYEAQ in the germline V gene.

The V gene is TRBV15, the J gene TRBJ2-7; 10 bases are a match to TRBD2. Germline trimming cut 1 base from V and 2 bases from J; bases unmatched to any gene: 5. The CDR3 is 16 residues long. The germline CDR1 and CDR2 sequences are LNHNV and YYDKDF (reference sequence). Here the CDR3 reads CATSRVAGGPTYEQYF. CDR3 coding DNA: TGTGCCACCAGCAGAGTAGCGGGAGGACCTACCTACGAGCAGTACTTC.

J is TRBJ1-1 and V is TRBV4-2; D is undetermined. Looked up from germline, CDR1 is LGHNA and CDR2 is YNFKEQ. The V end lost 0 bases, the J end lost 0 bases, and 14 bases lay between the germline ends. The CDR3 extends over 17 amino acids. The CDR3 spells CASSQDNGYLMNTEAFF. CDR3 coding DNA: TGTGCCAGCAGCCAAGATAACGGGTATCTCATGAACACTGAAGCTTTCTTT.

The chain carries TRBV4-1 and TRBJ1-1, with D uncertain. The CDR3 loop spans 13 amino acids. Germline CDR1 MGHRA, CDR2 YSYEKL. Trimming took 5 bases from V and 0 from J, leaving 7 bases between them. CDR3 in DNA: TGCGCCAGCAGCTACAGATTGAACACTGAAGCTTTCTTT. Protein: CASSYRLNTEAFF.

This chain uses TRBV9 with TRBJ2-7; 11 bases agree with TRBD2. The CDR3 is 15 amino acids. CDR1 is SGDLS, CDR2 YYNGEE, per germline. V trimming: 4 bases; J trimming: 5 bases; junction bases outside the gene matches: 8. The chain's CDR3 is CASSSSGRALDEQYF. The CDR3 DNA reads as TGTGCCAGCAGCAGTAGCGGGAGGGCCTTAGACGAGCAGTACTTC.

This clone was detected once. The chain employs TRBV28 and TRBJ2-3; no definite D call. With 7 bases removed from V and 1 base from J, the gap between germline ends came to 12 bases. CDR3 length equals 14 residues. CDR1 and CDR2 from the germline V gene are MDHEN and SYDVKM. Here the CDR3 DNA reads TGTGCCAGCAACGACCCGGGTGGCACAGATACGCAGTATTTT. It specifies CASNDPGGTDTQYF.

V gene TRBV9 combines with J gene TRBJ2-3, with D maybe TRBD2 (5 bases). V was pared by 0 bases and J by 0 bases, with 8 bases between. The CDR3 length is 15 residues. Germline V gene sequence: CDR1 SGDLS, CDR2 YYNGEE. CDR3 amino acids: CASSVAGISTDTQYF. The CDR3 nucleotides read TGTGCCAGCAGCGTAGCCGGGATTAGCACAGATACGCAGTATTTT.

The rearrangement links TRBV13 to TRBJ2-7, with D unclear. The V gene's germline CDR1 is PRHDT and CDR2 FYEKMQ (reference sequence). Trimming took off 5 bases at V and 4 bases at J, with 9 bases between the two ends. CDR3 length: 12 amino acids. The CDR3 sequence is CASSPPGYEQYF. The CDR3 bases are TGTGCCAGCAGCCCCCCCGGGTACGAGCAGTACTTC.

By share of the sample, this clone is medium-sized. This chain links TRBV4-1 with TRBJ1-5; D remains ambiguous. This CDR3 is built from 14 residues. Trimming pared 4 bases from V and 6 bases from J, leaving 13 bases between. The germline V gene encodes CDR1 MGHRA and CDR2 YSYEKL. The CDR3: CASSRAIITQPQHF. CDR3 nucleotide sequence: TGCGCCAGCAGCCGAGCTATCATCACTCAGCCCCAGCATTTT.

V and J are TRBV10-2 and TRBJ2-7; D not resolved. Germline CDR1 WSHSY, CDR2 SAAADI. This CDR3 is built from 14 residues. The V gene lost 0 bases and the J gene lost 3 bases, with 9 bases spanning the gap. CDR3 region: CASSESMEIYEQYF. The DNA of the CDR3 is TGCGCCAGCAGTGAGTCGATGGAGATCTACGAGCAGTACTTC.

The gene calls are TRBV5-1 and TRBJ2-1; D not certain. V was pared by 1 base and J by 10 bases, with 12 bases between. The germline CDR1 and CDR2 sequences are SGHRS and YFSETQ. The CDR3 runs 13 residues. CDR3 protein: CASSLPSVREQFF. In DNA form, the CDR3 reads TGCGCCAGCAGCTTGCCATCGGTGAGAGAGCAGTTCTTC. The full variable domain, with the rest looked up from reference TRBV5-1 and TRBJ2-1, is KAGVTQTPRYLIKTRGQQVTLSCSPISGHRSVSWYQQTPGQGLQFLFEYFSETQRNKGNFPGRFSGRQFSNSRSEMNVSTLELGDSALYLCASSLPSVREQFFGPGTRLTVL.

In this sample, this clone turned up a few times. This sequence joins TRBV4-2 and TRBJ2-3; 13 bases are shared with TRBD2. There are 16 residues in the CDR3. V lost 0 bases, J lost 4 bases, and 1 base stayed unmatched. Germline V gives CDR1 LGHNA, CDR2 YNFKEQ. DNA for the CDR3: TGTGCCAGCAGCCAAGAACTAGCGGGAGGGCCAGATACGCAGTATTTT. Translated: CASSQELAGGPDTQYF.

The chain links TRBV28 to TRBJ2-3; 8 nucleotides align to TRBD1. Germline V lookup: CDR1 MDHEN, CDR2 SYDVKM. The V segment lost 2 bases and the J segment 1 base; nucleotides outside the gene matches: 8. The CDR3 extends over 17 amino acids. CDR3 residues: CASSLPLTGARTDTQYF. The DNA of the CDR3 is TGTGCCAGCAGTTTACCATTGACAGGGGCCCGCACAGATACGCAGTATTTT.

This chain links TRBV4-1 with TRBJ2-7; TRBD1 agrees at 9 bases. The CDR3 is made up of 15 amino acids. CDR1 and CDR2 (germline): MGHRA, YSYEKL. V lost 2 bases and J lost 6; bases outside the gene matches: 8. CDR3 sequence: CASSQSPGQGVEQYF. The CDR3 DNA sequence: TGCGCCAGCAGCCAAAGTCCGGGACAGGGCGTCGAGCAGTACTTC.

This chain uses TRBV11-1 with TRBJ2-1, with TRBD1 identical over 11 bases. CDR1 SGHAT and CDR2 FQDESV come from the germline V gene (reference sequence). The CDR3 consists of 13 residues. The trim removed 3 bases at V and 9 bases at J, leaving 1 base unmatched. The CDR3 DNA sequence: TGTGCCAGCAGCTTGGGACAGGGGGTTGAGCAGTTCTTC. This translates into CASSLGQGVEQFF.

This sequence joins TRBV28 and TRBJ2-7; tentatively, D is TRBD2 (6 bases). This CDR3 is 13 amino acids long. Deletions cut 4 bases from V and 3 bases from J, with 10 bases between. Germline CDR1 MDHEN, CDR2 SYDVKM. The CDR3 region has the DNA TGTGCCAGCAGTTCAACCGGGAGCTACGAGCAGTACTTC. Amino acids: CASSSTGSYEQYF.

The gene calls are TRBV13 and TRBJ1-5; no definite D call. The CDR3 is 12 residues long. V dropped 0 bases and J dropped 7 bases, with 4 bases sitting between them. Germline CDR1 and CDR2: PRHDT and FYEKMQ (reference sequence). The CDR3 coding sequence is TGTGCCAGCAGCTTAGGGGAGCAGCCCCAGCATTTT. Translating it yields CASSLGEQPQHF.

Sample share makes this clone medium-sized. This chain uses TRBV28 with TRBJ2-3; 9 positions match TRBD1. The CDR3 runs to 14 residues. J was trimmed by 3 bases and V by 7 bases; bases with no gene match: 5. The germline V gene has CDR1 MDHEN and CDR2 SYDVKM. CDR3 in DNA: TGTGCCAGCAAAAGGACAGGGGTGACAGATACGCAGTATTTT. Translation: CASKRTGVTDTQYF.